A single T cell receptor beta chain is shown here with its context. This specimen comes from a study of technical replicates of blood from several donors. Assay: immunoSEQ multiplex PCR; the TCRdb copy retains only in-frame clones and omits some. Among tens of thousands of clones listed, about nine tenths were seen once. The CDR3 is 13 residues long. Germline CDR1 reads MDHEN; CDR2 reads SYDVKM. V lost 6 bases and J lost 4, with 12 bases in between. The V call is TRBV28, the J call TRBJ1-1, with D perhaps TRBD1 (5 bases). The clonotype was recovered from a human donor in good health. Material for sequencing was T cells isolated from PBMCs. The CDR3 coding sequence is TGTGCCAGCAGGGACCAGGGAGGCACTGAAGCTTTCTTT. It is translated as CASRDQGGTEAFF. Full variable domain (remainder filled in from reference TRBV28 and TRBJ1-1): DVKVTQSSRYLVKRTGEKVFLECVQDMDHENMFWYRQDPGLGLRLIYFSYDVKMKEKGDIPEGYSVSREKKERFSLILESASTNQTSMYLCASRDQGGTEAFFGQGTRLTVV.